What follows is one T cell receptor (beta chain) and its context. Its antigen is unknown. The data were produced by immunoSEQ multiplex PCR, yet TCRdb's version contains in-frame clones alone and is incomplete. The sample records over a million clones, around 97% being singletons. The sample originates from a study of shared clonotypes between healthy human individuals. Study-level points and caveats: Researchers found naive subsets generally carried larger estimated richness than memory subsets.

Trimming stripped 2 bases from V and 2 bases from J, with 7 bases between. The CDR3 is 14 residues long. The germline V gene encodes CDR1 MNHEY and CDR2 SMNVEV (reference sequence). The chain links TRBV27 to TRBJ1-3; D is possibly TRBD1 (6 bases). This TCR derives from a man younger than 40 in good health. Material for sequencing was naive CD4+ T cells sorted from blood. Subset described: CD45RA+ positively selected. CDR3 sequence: CASSLDRTGNTIYF. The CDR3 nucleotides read TGTGCCAGCAGTTTAGACAGGACTGGAAACACCATATATTTT.